Sequencing of this T cell receptor (beta chain) was carried out in a study of cytomegalovirus exposure and HLA in healthy donors. Overall study context: Around 180 million T cells yielded 117 million unique TCR beta sequences in earlier analysis. Study-wide results and caveats: The study flagged roughly 160 TCR beta chains as cytomegalovirus-associated.

Remarks on this clone: Its antigen remains unknown.

Each donor was nominally healthy when sampled (though unrecorded immune exposures were likely). Use of 60 Vbeta and 13 Jbeta primers characterized the PCR. As processed by the authors: Some 12 million shared chains were among the about 80 million unique TCR beta chains that a later analysis counted. Data came from immunoSEQ multiplex PCR; TCRdb stores just in-frame clones and leaves some out. That table furnishes V, J and clone size, whereas the DNA furnished D and trimming. The sample records roughly 140,000 clones, about four fifths being singletons. This CDR3 contains 15 residues. V was shortened by 2 bases and J by 5 bases, with 15 bases between the two germline ends. Germline lookup yields CDR1 MNHEY and CDR2 SMNVEV (reference sequence).

The specimen sequenced was PBMCs. The gene calls are TRBV27 and TRBJ2-5, with a possible D match to TRBD2 (6 bases). This receptor was obtained from a woman between 35 and 50 years old in good health and CMV-seropositive. The DNA of the CDR3 is TGTGCCAGCAGTTTAGCCAGGGCGGGGAGGGAGACCCAGTACTTC. Protein product: CASSLARAGRETQYF.